The 2 T cell receptor beta chains below come from one sample, sequenced in a study of Tregs in tolerant kidney transplant recipients. The table came from immunoSEQ multiplex PCR; TCRdb's copy has only in-frame clones and leaves some out. This table holds 92,000 or so clones, roughly nine tenths found once. Sequencing input: CD8+ T cells from blood. These receptors came from a human donor in good health.

This chain uses TRBV4-1 with TRBJ2-7; 11 bases map to TRBD2. The V and J ends lost 2 bases and 5 bases, in that order; junction bases with no gene match: 5. Per germline, CDR1 MGHRA and CDR2 YSYEKL. The CDR3 sequence is 15 residues long. The CDR3 loop is CASSQRLAGSDEQYF. The CDR3 coding sequence is TGCGCCAGCAGCCAACGACTAGCGGGGTCGGACGAGCAGTACTTC.

This chain uses TRBV6-1 with TRBJ2-7; the D is unclear. Germline CDR1 reads MNHNS; CDR2 reads SASEGT. Deletions cut 3 bases from V and 1 base from J, with 7 bases between. The CDR3 has 13 amino acids. The CDR3 is CASSDGVSYEQYF. In nucleotides, the CDR3 is TGTGCCAGCAGTGATGGGGTGTCCTACGAGCAGTACTTC.